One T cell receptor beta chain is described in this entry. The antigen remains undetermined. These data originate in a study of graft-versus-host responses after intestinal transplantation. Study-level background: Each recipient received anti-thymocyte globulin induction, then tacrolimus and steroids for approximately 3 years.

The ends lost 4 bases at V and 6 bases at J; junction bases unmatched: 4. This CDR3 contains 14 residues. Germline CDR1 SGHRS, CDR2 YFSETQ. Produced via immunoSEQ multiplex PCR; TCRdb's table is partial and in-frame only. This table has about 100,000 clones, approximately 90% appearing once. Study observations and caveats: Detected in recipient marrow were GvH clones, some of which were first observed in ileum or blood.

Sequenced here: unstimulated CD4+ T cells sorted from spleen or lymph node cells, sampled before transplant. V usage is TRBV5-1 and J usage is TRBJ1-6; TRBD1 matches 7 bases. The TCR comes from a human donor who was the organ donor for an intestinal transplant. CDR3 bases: TGCGCCAGCAGCGGCGGACAGGCTAATTCACCCCTCCACTTT. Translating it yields CASSGGQANSPLHF.